A selection of T cell receptor beta chains follows, all from one sample in a study of blood T cell repertoires in COVID-19. Here immunoSEQ multiplex PCR was the method, and the copy in TCRdb shows in-frame clones only, minus some. The data contain 140,000 or so clones, around 84% of them singletons. Sequencing was carried out using peripheral blood. Receptor source: a man in his 60s with active or convalescent COVID-19. The CDR3 runs from the conserved cysteine through the conserved F or W. D genes are given only for firm matches. Part of the rows lack a size; the others show once, few, many or a class for expanded clones.

v_call	clone_size	d_call	j_call	cdr3_aa	cdr3_nt
TRBV9	-	-	TRBJ2-3	CASSVVSFSGDTQYF	TGTGCCAGCAGCGTAGTAAGTTTTTCGGGGGATACGCAGTATTTT
TRBV23-1	-	-	TRBJ1-5	CASRDYRDPNQPQHF	TGCGCCAGCAGGGATTACAGGGACCCCAATCAGCCCCAGCATTTT
TRBV29-1	-	-	TRBJ2-1	CSAIGDNEQFF	TGCAGCGCTATCGGGGATAATGAGCAGTTCTTC
TRBV9	-	TRBD2	TRBJ2-5	CASSVDSGGLQETQYF	TGTGCCAGCAGCGTAGATAGCGGGGGCCTCCAAGAGACCCAGTACTTC
TRBV14	-	-	TRBJ1-2	CASSQDFSSYGYTF	TGTGCCAGCAGCCAAGATTTCTCTTCCTATGGCTACACCTTC
TRBV6-6	-	TRBD1	TRBJ2-2	CASSPTGGSGELFF	TGTGCCAGCAGTCCGACAGGGGGGTCCGGGGAGCTGTTTTTT
TRBV18	few	-	TRBJ2-6	CASSPLPGQSSGANVLTF	TGTGCCAGCTCACCACTCCCGGGACAAAGCTCTGGGGCCAACGTCCTGACTTTC
TRBV11-2	-	-	TRBJ1-1	CASSLAGRGTEAFF	TGTGCCAGCAGCTTAGCTGGACGGGGCACTGAAGCTTTCTTT
TRBV6-4	once	-	TRBJ2-1	CASSRVSGYNEQFF	TGTGCCAGCAGCCGGGTATCGGGGTACAATGAGCAGTTCTTC
TRBV28	-	TRBD1	TRBJ1-2	CASSGTEANYGYTF	TGTGCCAGCAGTGGGACAGAAGCTAACTATGGCTACACCTTC
TRBV7-2	once	TRBD1	TRBJ1-6	CASSSLQGNNNSPLHF	TGTGCCAGCAGCTCGTTACAGGGGAATAATAATTCACCCCTCCACTTT
TRBV7-9	-	TRBD1	TRBJ1-3	CASSLPRTGLDGNTIYF	TGTGCCAGCAGCCTACCCCGGACAGGGCTAGATGGAAACACCATATATTTT
TRBV7-8	-	-	TRBJ1-5	CASSSGTWGDQPQHF	TGTGCCAGCAGCTCTGGGACATGGGGAGATCAGCCCCAGCATTTT
TRBV6-2/TRBV6-3	-	TRBD1	TRBJ1-2	CASSYTGTGSGYTF	TGTGCCAGCAGTTATACCGGGACAGGGAGCGGCTACACCTTC
TRBV11-3	-	-	TRBJ1-1	CASSPKGLYTEAFF	TGTGCCAGCAGCCCGAAGGGGTTGTACACTGAAGCTTTCTTT
TRBV6-2/TRBV6-3	once	TRBD1	TRBJ1-1	CASSYPPGQGVSNTEAFF	TGTGCCAGCAGTTACCCCCCGGGACAGGGGGTGTCGAACACTGAAGCTTTCTTT
TRBV4-3	-	-	TRBJ1-5	CASSLGRGDNQPQHF	TGCGCCAGCAGCCTAGGCAGGGGCGACAATCAGCCCCAGCATTTT
TRBV7-2	-	-	TRBJ1-5	CASSLAGTSNQPQHF	TGTGCCAGCAGCTTGGCAGGTACCTCCAATCAGCCCCAGCATTTT
TRBV11-2	-	-	TRBJ2-1	CASSLFGLGVKNEQFF	TGTGCCAGCAGCTTATTTGGATTAGGGGTCAAGAATGAGCAGTTCTTC
TRBV9	once	-	TRBJ2-1	CASSVVARPSYNEQFF	TGTGCCAGCAGCGTAGTAGCGCGACCTTCCTACAATGAGCAGTTCTTC
TRBV4-3	-	-	TRBJ2-3	CASSHLRERGTDTQYF	TGCGCCAGCAGCCACCTACGGGAGCGGGGCACAGATACGCAGTATTTT
TRBV4-3	few	-	TRBJ2-3	CASSQDRLARSDTQYF	TGCGCCAGCAGCCAAGATCGGCTAGCGCGGTCAGATACGCAGTATTTT
TRBV11-3	-	TRBD2	TRBJ2-1	CASSLDSGGSYREQFF	TGTGCCAGCAGCTTAGACAGCGGGGGGTCCTACAGGGAGCAGTTCTTC
TRBV7-9	once	TRBD1	TRBJ1-1	CASSLGQGRGAFF	TGTGCCAGCAGCTTAGGACAGGGAAGAGGGGCTTTCTTT
TRBV5-6	-	-	TRBJ2-5	CASSLGRGAKNQETQYF	TGTGCCAGCAGCCTAGGACGGGGGGCGAAAAACCAAGAGACCCAGTACTTC
TRBV24-1	once	TRBD1	TRBJ1-4	CATSAVTGGNEKLFF	TGTGCCACCAGTGCTGTAACAGGGGGCAACGAAAAACTGTTTTTT
TRBV5-4	-	-	TRBJ1-1	CASSPLTGSPEAFF	TGTGCCAGCAGCCCATTGACAGGCTCCCCTGAAGCTTTCTTT
TRBV6-5	-	-	TRBJ1-1	CASSPGQNTEAFF	TGTGCCAGCAGCCCCGGACAGAACACTGAAGCTTTCTTT
TRBV3-1/TRBV3-2	-	-	TRBJ1-1	CASSLAGVDTEAFF	TGTGCCAGCAGCCTAGCGGGGGTTGACACTGAAGCTTTCTTT
TRBV15	-	TRBD1	TRBJ2-5	CATSSGDRAQETQYF	TGTGCCACCAGCAGCGGGGACAGGGCGCAAGAGACCCAGTACTTC
TRBV7-9	-	TRBD1	TRBJ1-1	CASSFRTGDTEAFF	TGTGCCAGCAGCTTCAGGACAGGGGACACTGAAGCTTTCTTT
TRBV5-4	-	TRBD1	TRBJ2-5	CATIDRGSGETQYF	TGTGCCACCATCGACAGGGGATCTGGAGAGACCCAGTACTTC
TRBV5-1	-	TRBD2	TRBJ2-1	CASSPAPLIAGGHNEQFF	TGCGCCAGCAGCCCTGCCCCACTTATAGCGGGAGGGCACAATGAGCAGTTCTTC
TRBV28	-	TRBD1	TRBJ1-5	CASSFRGRNNQPQHF	TGTGCCAGCAGTTTCAGGGGGAGGAACAATCAGCCCCAGCATTTT
TRBV7-6	-	-	TRBJ1-4	CASSLAASRANEKLFF	TGTGCCAGCAGCTTAGCGGCTAGTCGAGCTAATGAAAAACTGTTTTTT
TRBV5-4	-	TRBD1	TRBJ1-6	CASSLGDRGYSPLHF	TGTGCCAGCAGCTTGGGGGACAGGGGATATTCACCCCTCCACTTT
TRBV7-2	-	TRBD1	TRBJ2-7	CASSSDRGLWEQYF	TGTGCCAGCAGCTCGGACAGGGGGCTGTGGGAGCAGTACTTC
TRBV15	-	TRBD2	TRBJ2-5	CATSRGTSGEETQYF	TGTGCCACCAGCAGAGGGACTAGCGGGGAAGAGACCCAGTACTTC
TRBV6-5	-	-	TRBJ1-2	CASSLAGGQGDGYTF	TGTGCCAGCAGCCTGGCGGGGGGGCAGGGTGATGGCTACACCTTC
TRBV7-2	-	-	TRBJ1-2	CASSLGTVTNYGYTF	TGTGCCAGCAGCTTAGGGACAGTCACTAACTATGGCTACACCTTC
TRBV4-1	-	TRBD2	TRBJ2-3	CASSQGLAGASRSLDTQYF	TGCGCCAGCAGCCAGGGACTAGCGGGGGCCTCTCGGTCTCTGGATACGCAGTATTTT
TRBV14	few	TRBD1	TRBJ2-7	CASSQSLQGATYEQYF	TGTGCCAGCAGCCAAAGCCTACAGGGGGCCACCTACGAGCAGTACTTC
TRBV30	-	-	TRBJ1-4	CAWSYRQNEKLFF	TGTGCCTGGAGTTATCGACAGAATGAAAAACTGTTTTTT
TRBV4-1	-	-	TRBJ2-7	CASSQGAGYEQYF	TGCGCCAGCAGCCAAGGGGCAGGCTACGAGCAGTACTTC
TRBV11-3	few	-	TRBJ2-4	CASSPWGLEGGQNIQYF	TGTGCCAGCAGCCCGTGGGGGCTAGAAGGGGGTCAAAACATTCAGTACTTC
TRBV12-3/TRBV12-4	-	-	TRBJ2-1	CASSGPQDSEQFF	TGTGCCAGCAGTGGGCCCCAGGATAGTGAGCAGTTCTTC
TRBV21-1	once	-	TRBJ2-2	CASSKTEHTGELFF	TGTGCCAGCAGCAAAACCGAGCACACCGGGGAGCTGTTTTTT
TRBV2	few	-	TRBJ1-1	CASRDGQGRIAEAFF	TGTGCCAGCAGGGATGGGCAGGGGCGAATAGCTGAAGCTTTCTTT
TRBV6-2/TRBV6-3	-	TRBD1	TRBJ1-2	CASSKDRGPPYGYTF	TGTGCCAGCAGTAAGGACAGGGGGCCCCCCTATGGCTACACCTTC
TRBV25-1	-	-	TRBJ1-1	CASNDLDREAFF	TGTGCCAGCAATGATCTCGACAGGGAAGCTTTCTTT
TRBV13	-	TRBD1	TRBJ1-6	CASSLGDRAVGSPLHF	TGTGCCAGCAGCTTAGGCGACAGGGCTGTCGGTTCACCCCTCCACTTT
TRBV12-3/TRBV12-4	-	-	TRBJ1-5	CASSPQGNQPQHF	TGTGCCAGCAGCCCCCAGGGGAATCAGCCCCAGCATTTT
TRBV5-1	-	-	TRBJ1-1	CASSIRGTEAFF	TGCGCCAGCAGCATCAGAGGGACTGAAGCTTTCTTT
TRBV18	-	-	TRBJ2-5	CASSPRQQQQETQYF	TGTGCCAGCTCACCAAGACAGCAACAGCAAGAGACCCAGTACTTC
TRBV2	-	-	TRBJ1-2	CASSEKLLRGGYGYTF	TGTGCCAGCAGTGAAAAATTATTGAGGGGGGGCTATGGCTACACCTTC
TRBV5-1	-	TRBD1	TRBJ1-2	CASTRDRWSLGYTF	TGCGCCAGCACCCGGGACAGGTGGAGTCTGGGCTACACCTTC
TRBV10-3	once	-	TRBJ2-5	CAISEGEREETQYF	TGTGCCATCAGTGAGGGAGAAAGGGAGGAGACCCAGTACTTC
TRBV21-1	-	-	TRBJ2-1	CASSKEQGAMDEQFF	TGTGCCAGCAGCAAAGAGCAGGGGGCGATGGATGAGCAGTTCTTC
TRBV5-6	-	-	TRBJ1-2	CASSPTAESGGYTF	TGTGCCAGCAGCCCCACAGCGGAATCTGGCGGCTACACCTTC